The 28 T cell receptor beta chains below were found in one sample sequenced in a study of T cells in localized non-small cell lung cancer. The protocol was immunoSEQ multiplex PCR, while the TCRdb copy is restricted to in-frame clones and leaves out a portion. Of 2,000 to 3,000 clones in the sample, roughly 25% are singletons; the top ten hold roughly 8%. Specimen: lung tumor tissue, collected before any cancer treatment. These receptors all stem from a male donor aged 60 or older with stage II squamous cell lung carcinoma.

This clone has more than one count but fewer than ten. The chain uses TRBV11-3 and TRBJ1-5, with TRBD1 identical over 7 bases. Germline V gene lookup returns CDR1 SGHNT and CDR2 YENEEA. The length of the CDR3 is 16 residues. Trimming removed 5 bases from V and 7 bases from J; junction bases left unmatched: 14. The CDR3 reads CASSREERGQWQPQHF. CDR3 nucleotide sequence: TGTGCCAGCAGCCGGGAGGAGAGGGGGCAGTGGCAGCCCCAGCATTTT.

This clone was recorded a few times. The chain carries TRBV19 and TRBJ2-2; D may match TRBD1 or TRBD2 (5 bases each). Germline lookup yields CDR1 LNHDA and CDR2 SQIVND (reference sequence). Trimming removed 8 bases at V and 3 bases at J, with 13 bases between. This CDR3 region has 14 residues. The CDR3 is CASRRGRDTGELFF. The CDR3 DNA is TGTGCCAGTCGACGGGGACGTGACACCGGGGAGCTGTTTTTT.

This clone showed up just once. The CDR3, as DNA: TGCGCCAGCAGCTTGGCTCCGGGGTCGGACACTGAAGCTTTCTTT. Encoded protein: CASSLAPGSDTEAFF. The rearrangement joins TRBV5-1 to TRBJ1-1; D is ambiguous. Between the trimmed V and J ends, which lost 0 bases and 3 bases, there was a span of 12 bases. The length of the CDR3 is 15 residues. Germline-derived CDR1 and CDR2 are SGHRS and YFSETQ.

This clone occurred a few times. The chain employs TRBV11-3 and TRBJ1-1; D is uncertain. In germline, CDR1 is SGHNT, CDR2 YENEEA. The V end lost 6 bases, the J end lost 0 bases, and 20 bases lay between the germline ends. The CDR3 contains 17 residues. CDR3 DNA sequence: TGTGCCAGCAGACCGACCGCAAAAGGTCTCATGAACACTGAAGCTTTCTTT. It encodes CASRPTAKGLMNTEAFF.

By share, this clone ranks as medium-sized. Written as DNA, the CDR3 is TGTGCCAGCAGCTCTGGACTAGCGGACACAGATACGCAGTATTTT. Translated, it gives CASSSGLADTDTQYF. V gene TRBV11-3 combines with J gene TRBJ2-3; 10 nucleotides align to TRBD2. The germline V gene encodes CDR1 SGHNT and CDR2 YENEEA. The CDR3 has 15 amino acids. V shed 4 bases and J 2 bases; nucleotides not matched to a gene: 3.

This rearrangement joins TRBV5-1 to TRBJ2-2; D is unresolved. The CDR3 contains 14 residues. V was clipped by 4 bases and J by 6 bases, with 13 bases between them. CDR1 and CDR2 (germline): SGHRS, YFSETQ. CDR3: CASSPKVEAGELFF. The DNA of the CDR3 is TGCGCCAGCAGCCCTAAGGTAGAGGCCGGGGAGCTGTTTTTT. The full variable domain, rest sourced from reference TRBV5-1 and TRBJ2-2, is KAGVTQTPRYLIKTRGQQVTLSCSPISGHRSVSWYQQTPGQGLQFLFEYFSETQRNKGNFPGRFSGRQFSNSRSEMNVSTLELGDSALYLCASSPKVEAGELFFGEGSRLTVL.

This clone was detected a few times. V usage is TRBV11-3 and J usage is TRBJ2-5, with D perhaps TRBD2 (6 bases). V lost 1 base and J 4 bases, leaving 16 bases between the germline ends. CDR1 SGHNT and CDR2 YENEEA come from the germline V gene. The CDR3 spans 16 residues. The chain's CDR3 is CASSLGDGGVGETQYF. CDR3 nucleotides: TGTGCCAGCAGCTTAGGGGACGGGGGAGTTGGAGAGACCCAGTACTTC.

This chain joins TRBV10-3 and TRBJ1-1, with 7 bases lining up with TRBD1. The CDR3 spans 16 residues. Germline V gives CDR1 ENHRY, CDR2 SYGVKD. V dropped 0 bases and J dropped 2; count of bases not matched to a gene: 6. CDR3 DNA sequence: TGTGCCATCAGTGAGTCTGGACAGGCCTTAAACACTGAAGCTTTCTTT. Translating gives CAISESGQALNTEAFF.

J is TRBJ2-4 and V is TRBV28; 7 bases line up with TRBD2. V shed 6 bases and J 6 bases; nucleotides not matched to a gene: 14. The CDR3 runs to 16 residues. Looked up from germline, CDR1 is MDHEN and CDR2 is SYDVKM. CDR3 in amino acids: CASSQGLGQIGNIQYF. CDR3 sequence (DNA): TGTGCCAGCAGCCAAGGACTAGGGCAAATCGGAAACATTCAGTACTTC.

V usage is TRBV11-3 and J usage is TRBJ1-1; D not certain. The CDR3 is 14 amino acids. CDR1 is SGHNT and CDR2 is YENEEA in the germline V gene. Trimming cost V 3 bases and J 6 bases, with 14 bases left between them. The CDR3 DNA is TGTGCCAGCAGCTTGCAGTACTTGGCGGCTGAAGCTTTCTTT. Residues: CASSLQYLAAEAFF.

The V gene is TRBV11-3, the J gene TRBJ1-1; the D is unclear. This CDR3 is 16 amino acids long. CDR1 is SGHNT, CDR2 YENEEA, per germline. Between the trimmed V and J ends, which lost 2 bases and 4 bases, there was a span of 17 bases. In nucleotides, the CDR3 is TGTGCCAGCAGCTTAAAGAATAGGGTTTCGAGCACTGAAGCTTTCTTT. Its translation is CASSLKNRVSSTEAFF. The whole variable domain, filled in from reference TRBV11-3 and TRBJ1-1, reads EAGVVQSPRYKIIEKKQPVAFWCNPISGHNTLYWYLQNLGQGPELLIRYENEEAVDDSQLPKDRFSAERLKGVDSTLKIQPAELGDSAVYLCASSLKNRVSSTEAFFGQGTRLTVV.

This clone was observed a handful of times. V gene TRBV6-8 combines with J gene TRBJ2-2; unclear D gene. V was trimmed by 4 bases and J by 1 base, leaving 10 bases between them. The CDR3 spans 15 residues. The V gene's germline CDR1 is MNHGY and CDR2 SAAAGT. CDR3 residues: CASSSGILNTGELFF. The CDR3 DNA sequence: TGTGCCAGCAGTTCAGGAATCTTGAACACCGGGGAGCTGTTTTTT.

The V call is TRBV9, the J call TRBJ2-5; TRBD1 might be the D (5 bases). The CDR3 has 17 residues. Germline V CDR1 and CDR2: SGDLS, YYNGEE. Trimming took off 0 bases at V and 2 bases at J, with 17 bases between the two ends. The CDR3 loop is CASSVGVGWGGQETQYF. CDR3 sequence (DNA): TGTGCCAGCAGCGTAGGAGTCGGTTGGGGCGGTCAAGAGACCCAGTACTTC.

The V call is TRBV19, the J call TRBJ1-5; possible D gene TRBD1, 5 bases. V gave up 4 bases and J gave up 3 bases, with 19 bases separating them. CDR3 size: 17 residues. Germline V lookup: CDR1 LNHDA, CDR2 SQIVND (reference sequence). The CDR3, as DNA: TGTGCCAGTAGTACGCCCCCAGGGTTGCTTTACAATCAGCCCCAGCATTTT. This sequence encodes CASSTPPGLLYNQPQHF.

The chain uses TRBV5-1 and TRBJ1-1; 7 nucleotides match TRBD1. Germline CDR1 reads SGHRS; CDR2 reads YFSETQ. The CDR3 consists of 15 residues. With V trimmed by 3 bases and J by 5 bases, 10 bases remained unmatched. CDR3 sequence reads: CASSSQQGSVTEAFF. The CDR3 DNA reads TGCGCCAGCAGCTCCCAACAGGGGAGCGTAACTGAAGCTTTCTTT. The complete variable domain, with remaining parts taken from reference TRBV5-1 and TRBJ1-1, reads KAGVTQTPRYLIKTRGQQVTLSCSPISGHRSVSWYQQTPGQGLQFLFEYFSETQRNKGNFPGRFSGRQFSNSRSEMNVSTLELGDSALYLCASSSQQGSVTEAFFGQGTRLTVV.

This chain uses TRBV18 with TRBJ2-5; 12 bases line up with TRBD2. The CDR3 is 15 amino acids. V was clipped by 4 bases and J by 5 bases; unmatched bases: 5. Germline V CDR1 and CDR2: KGHSH, LQKENI. The DNA for the CDR3 is TGTGCCAGCTCACGCACCGGGACTAGCGGGGAGACCCAGTACTTC. This sequence encodes CASSRTGTSGETQYF.

This clone counts as medium-sized. The chain is built from TRBV11-3 and TRBJ2-7; 7 bases are a match to TRBD2. Germline V CDR1 and CDR2: SGHNT, YENEEA. The V segment lost 4 bases and the J segment 2 bases; nucleotides outside the gene matches: 8. This CDR3 is 15 amino acids long. CDR3 in DNA: TGTGCCAGCAGCTCGAATCCAGGGACTACCTACGAGCAGTACTTC. This encodes CASSSNPGTTYEQYF.

By proportion, this clone is large. This sequence joins TRBV5-1 and TRBJ2-5, with D tentatively TRBD1 (7 bases). Trimming cost V 4 bases and J 4 bases, with 17 bases left between them. Germline V gene lookup returns CDR1 SGHRS and CDR2 YFSETQ. This CDR3 is 15 amino acids long. The CDR3 nucleotides are TGCGCCAGCAGCCCCATCGGACAGGAGGGAGAGACCCAGTACTTC. Translated: CASSPIGQEGETQYF.

The V and J genes are TRBV29-1 and TRBJ2-3, with D hard to call. Germline V gene data show CDR1 as SQVTM and CDR2 as ANQGSEA. Between the trimmed V and J ends, which lost 4 bases and 4 bases, there was a span of 18 bases. The CDR3 extends over 15 amino acids. The CDR3 DNA is TGCAGCGTTGCGGGCACCCTCGCGGTACCAGATACGCAGTATTTT. Its translation: CSVAGTLAVPDTQYF.

The chain carries TRBV30 and TRBJ1-3; D uncertain. V lost 3 bases to trimming and J lost 8 bases, with 14 bases between them. Germline-derived CDR1 and CDR2 are GTSNPN and SVGIG (reference sequence). CDR3 length: 13 amino acids. The CDR3 region is CAWRIHQADTIYF. The CDR3 region has the DNA TGTGCCTGGAGGATCCATCAGGCGGACACCATATATTTT.

The CDR3 is CSSGLAGGRNTGELFF. In nucleotides, the CDR3 is TGCAGTTCGGGACTAGCGGGGGGGCGGAACACCGGGGAGCTGTTTTTT. This chain links TRBV29-1 with TRBJ2-2, with 16 bases lining up with TRBD2. The CDR3 has 16 residues. Germline V gives CDR1 SQVTM, CDR2 ANQGSEA.

The rearrangement joins TRBV18 to TRBJ1-1, with no clear D. The CDR3 is made up of 16 amino acids. V was pared by 7 bases and J by 3 bases, with 21 bases between. CDR1 is KGHSH and CDR2 is LQKENI in the germline V gene. Here the CDR3 reads CASLRTGYGLDTEAFF. DNA of the CDR3: TGTGCCAGCTTACGAACCGGCTATGGATTAGACACTGAAGCTTTCTTT. Using reference TRBV18 and TRBJ1-1 for the parts outside the CDR3, the full variable domain is NAGVMQNPRHLVRRRGQEARLRCSPMKGHSHVYWYRQLPEEGLKFMVYLQKENIIDESGMPKERFSAEFPKEGPSILRIQQVVRGDSAAYFCASLRTGYGLDTEAFFGQGTRLTVV.

V is TRBV18 and J is TRBJ2-5; 11 nucleotides match TRBD1. The trim removed 3 bases at V and 5 bases at J, leaving 8 bases unmatched. There are 16 residues in the CDR3. CDR1 KGHSH and CDR2 LQKENI come from the germline V gene. CDR3 protein: CASSPRRDRGGETQYF. Written as DNA, the CDR3 is TGTGCCAGCTCACCGCGCCGGGACAGGGGGGGCGAGACCCAGTACTTC.

This clone was counted between two and nine times. The chain joins TRBV6-8 to TRBJ2-2; weak D call: TRBD1 (5 bases). From germline, CDR1 is MNHGY and CDR2 SAAAGT. This CDR3 has 12 residues. V lost 10 bases to trimming and J lost 6 bases, with 12 bases between them. The CDR3 coding sequence is TGTGCCATCAGCCCAGGGTCCGGGGAGCTGTTTTTT. It yields the protein CAISPGSGELFF.

This sequence joins TRBV5-1 and TRBJ2-1; maybe TRBD1 (5 bases). In germline, CDR1 is SGHRS, CDR2 YFSETQ. The CDR3 contains 16 residues. V lost 4 bases and J lost 4, with 18 bases in between. CDR3 bases: TGCGCCAGCAGCAGTTCTCCCACAGGACGGTACAATGAGCAGTTCTTC. This translates into CASSSSPTGRYNEQFF.

The J gene is TRBJ2-1, the V gene TRBV15; D uncertain. Trimming took 0 bases from V and 5 from J, leaving 8 bases between them. The CDR3 runs to 14 residues. Germline assignment: CDR1 LNHNV and CDR2 YYDKDF (reference sequence). In DNA form, the CDR3 reads TGTGCCACCAGCAGAGATTACCAGAACAATGAGCAGTTCTTC. This encodes CATSRDYQNNEQFF.

By sample share, this clone is medium-sized. The J gene is TRBJ2-1, the V gene TRBV11-3, with 13 bases fitting TRBD2. V was clipped by 4 bases and J by 6 bases; unmatched bases: 9. The V gene's germline CDR1 is SGHNT and CDR2 YENEEA. The CDR3 contains 17 residues. The CDR3 sequence is CASSSLGLAGVVNEQFF. CDR3 sequence (DNA): TGTGCCAGCAGCTCTCTAGGACTAGCGGGAGTAGTCAATGAGCAGTTCTTC.

The chain employs TRBV19 and TRBJ2-5, with TRBD1 as a possible D gene (6 bases). The CDR3 length is 17 residues. V lost 1 base to trimming and J lost 5 bases, with 20 bases between them. CDR1 LNHDA and CDR2 SQIVND come from the germline V gene (reference sequence). This chain's CDR3 is CASSIGAWEGGDETQYF. The DNA for the CDR3 is TGTGCCAGTAGTATAGGGGCTTGGGAAGGGGGAGACGAGACCCAGTACTTC.